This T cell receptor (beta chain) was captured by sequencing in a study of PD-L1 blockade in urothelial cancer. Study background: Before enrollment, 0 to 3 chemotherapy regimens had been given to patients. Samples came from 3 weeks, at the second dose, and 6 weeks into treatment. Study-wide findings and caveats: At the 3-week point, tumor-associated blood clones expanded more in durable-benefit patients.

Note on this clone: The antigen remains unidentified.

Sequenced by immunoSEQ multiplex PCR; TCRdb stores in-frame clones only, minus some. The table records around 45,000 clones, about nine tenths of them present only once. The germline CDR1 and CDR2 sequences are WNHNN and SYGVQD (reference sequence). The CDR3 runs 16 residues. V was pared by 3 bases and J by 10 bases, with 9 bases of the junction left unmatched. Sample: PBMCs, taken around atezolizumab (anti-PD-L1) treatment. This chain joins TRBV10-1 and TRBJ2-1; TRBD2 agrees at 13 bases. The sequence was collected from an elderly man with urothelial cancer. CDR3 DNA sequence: TGCGCCAGCAGTGATCGGGGACTAGCGGGAAGGAGAGAGCAGTTCTTC. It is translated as CASSDRGLAGRREQFF.